This T cell receptor beta chain derives from a study of blood T cells in healthy people across ages (dated by TCRdb to the mid-2010s). About the study as a whole: In model experiments, roughly one uniquely barcoded TCR beta cDNA molecule per two T cells was captured by template switching. Using deep sequencing normalized with unique cDNA molecular identifiers, the study measured how TCR beta repertoire diversity changes with age. The donors were split into four age groups: young (average about 16 years), middle-aged (roughly 39), aged (roughly 60) and long-lived (roughly 86). To avoid experimental bias, donors of different ages were distributed randomly across sequencing lanes. For two donors (one aged 18 to 30 and one aged 80 or older), the study analyzed two additional independent replicas of 1 million unique cDNA reads from the same blood draw.

From the cysteine up to the phenylalanine, the CDR3 has a length of 13 residues. Just CDR3 DNA is preserved here, 39 bases in frame from base 1. CDR1 and CDR2, looked up from the germline V gene, are SNHLY and FYNNEI. As regards this clonotype: Its cognate antigen has yet to be identified. No base quality values were provided; no much bigger clone lies one nucleotide off.

Here is what the overall study found, with its caveats: As age increased, observed TCR beta diversity per million T cells dropped in a roughly linear way, and a significant reduction was already evident by age 40. A strong correlation was found between observed TCR beta diversity and the percentage of naive T cells measured by flow cytometry. Estimates of total diversity based on one million sequenced T cells were regarded as lower bounds and as underestimates. Because profiling used bulk unsorted PBMCs, naive and antigen-experienced compartments could not be compared conclusively. The CMV infection status of donors was not known, potentially confounding age-related changes in expanded clonotypes. Compared with the aged group, more naive CD4+ T cells, fewer expanded clones and increased TCR diversity were shown by the long-lived group, suggesting age selection.

The method was 5' RACE. Instrument on record: Illumina HiSeq 2500. A second PCR of roughly 7 to 11 cycles was performed with a sample-barcoded 5' primer and a J-beta primer mix. A unique molecular identifier was introduced onto each TCR beta cDNA molecule by a template-switch 5' adaptor carrying 12 random nucleotides. Each sample yielded at least 2.5 million CDR3-containing paired-end reads. First-strand cDNA synthesis was performed from all RNA using the Mint cDNA synthesis kit, with priming by a TRBC-specific oligonucleotide. All cDNA was treated with uracil-DNA glycosylase and then went through a first 18-cycle PCR with the universal primers M1SS and BC2_uni_R. As for the original processing: Each sample was normalized by randomly selecting 1 million high-quality reads, each carrying a distinct molecular identifier. Reads with shared molecular identifiers were discarded instead of being binned into consensus sequences. MiTCR, with a Q25 quality threshold and the strictest error-elimination algorithm, was used for CDR3 identification, clonotype clustering and error correction. A nonparametric unseen species model using Euler transformation provided a lower-bound estimate of total TCR beta diversity. In TCRdb, the public reads were trimmed at Q25 with fastp and aligned with MiXCR, with productive beta chains retained. Rows with one shared CDR3 protein collapse into an entry with the most common genes and DNA. The V and J calls shown here were made by TCRdb, not taken from the authors' results. The sample records 600,000 to 650,000 distinct CDR3 sequences, roughly three fifths of which are singletons. Of the sample, around 37% falls within the top ten clones.

Systemically healthy Caucasian individuals from Russia, 35 to 50 in total and aged about 6 to 100 years, were included as donors. Ten milliliters of peripheral blood were drawn from each donor into EDTA-treated Vacutainer tubes. PBMCs were isolated by Ficoll-Paque density-gradient centrifugation, with at least 7 million obtained per sample. Trizol reagent was used to extract total RNA from PBMCs, with at least 5.5 micrograms per sample. For every donor, flow cytometry on a PBMC aliquot measured the percentage of naive CD45RAhigh/CD27high T cells. The sample taken for sequencing was blood. This clonotype was obtained from a man aged 60-69 years in good health. The chain was built from TRBV2 and TRBJ2-7, with TRBD2 as a weak D call on 6 bases. The J call may not be correct, given that the DNA end is closer to TRBJ2-5. The bases read TGTGCCAGCAGGGCGACTAGTAAAGAGACCCAGTACTTC. Its amino acids are CASRATSKETQYF.